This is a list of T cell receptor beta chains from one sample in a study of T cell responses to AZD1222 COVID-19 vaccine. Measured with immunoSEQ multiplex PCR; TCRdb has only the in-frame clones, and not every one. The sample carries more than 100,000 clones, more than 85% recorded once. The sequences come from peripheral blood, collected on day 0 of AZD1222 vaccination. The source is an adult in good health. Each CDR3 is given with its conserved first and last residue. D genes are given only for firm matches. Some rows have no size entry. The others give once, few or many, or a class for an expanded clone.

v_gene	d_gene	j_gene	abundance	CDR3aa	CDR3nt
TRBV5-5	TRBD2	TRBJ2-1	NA	CASNLREGYNEQFF	TGTGCCAGCAACTTGAGGGAGGGATACAATGAGCAGTTCTTC
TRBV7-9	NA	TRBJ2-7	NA	CASSLAGGLYEQYF	TGTGCCAGCAGCTTAGCGGGGGGATTATACGAGCAGTACTTC
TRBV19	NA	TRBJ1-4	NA	CASNGRGRGNEKLFF	TGTGCCAGTAACGGGAGAGGCAGGGGAAATGAAAAACTGTTTTTT
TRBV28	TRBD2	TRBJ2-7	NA	CASTSGPYEQYF	TGTGCCAGCACTAGCGGCCCCTACGAGCAGTACTTC
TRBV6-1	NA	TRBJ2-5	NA	CASSDGRLGETQYF	TGTGCCAGCAGTGACGGGCGGCTAGGCGAGACCCAGTACTTC
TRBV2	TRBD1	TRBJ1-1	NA	CASSEGTGGVNTEAFF	TGTGCCAGCAGTGAAGGGACAGGGGGCGTGAACACTGAAGCTTTCTTT
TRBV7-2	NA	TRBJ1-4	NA	CASSLAGGYEKLFF	TGTGCCAGCAGCTTAGCCGGGGGCTATGAAAAACTGTTTTTT
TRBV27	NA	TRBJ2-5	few	CASGRDYQETQYF	TGTGCCAGCGGCCGGGACTACCAAGAGACCCAGTACTTC
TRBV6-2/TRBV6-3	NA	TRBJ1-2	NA	CASSSAGKDYGYTF	TGTGCCAGCAGTTCGGCGGGGAAAGACTATGGCTACACCTTC
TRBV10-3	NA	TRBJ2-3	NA	CAILGASTDTQYF	TGTGCCATCCTGGGGGCGAGCACAGATACGCAGTATTTT
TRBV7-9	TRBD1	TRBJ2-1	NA	CASRSSGTGNNEQFF	TGTGCCAGCAGATCATCCGGGACAGGTAACAATGAGCAGTTCTTC
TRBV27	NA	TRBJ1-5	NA	CASSFDPRPRRSNQPQHF	TGTGCCAGCAGTTTTGATCCGAGACCAAGGCGCAGCAATCAGCCCCAGCATTTT
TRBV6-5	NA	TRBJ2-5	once	CASSPRAGSGTQYF	TGTGCCAGCAGTCCTCGTGCCGGGTCGGGGACCCAGTACTTC
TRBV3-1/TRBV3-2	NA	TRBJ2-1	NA	CASSLIAGPGHEQFF	TGTGCCAGCAGCCTGATAGCAGGGCCTGGTCATGAGCAGTTCTTC
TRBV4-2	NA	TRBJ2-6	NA	CASSQTSPPGANVLTF	TGTGCCAGCAGCCAAACTAGTCCCCCTGGGGCCAACGTCCTGACTTTC
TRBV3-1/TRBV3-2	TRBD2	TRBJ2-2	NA	CASSYEGLAGENTGELFF	TGTGCCAGCAGCTACGAGGGGCTAGCGGGGGAAAACACCGGGGAGCTGTTTTTT
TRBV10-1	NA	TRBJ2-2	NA	CASSPETGELFF	TGCGCCAGCAGCCCCGAGACCGGGGAGCTGTTTTTT
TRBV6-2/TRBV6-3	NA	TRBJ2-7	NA	CASSRTGTPMAHEQYF	TGTGCCAGCAGTCGAACCGGGACTCCAATGGCCCACGAGCAGTACTTC
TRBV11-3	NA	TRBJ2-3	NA	CASSFGGVRTDTQYF	TGTGCCAGCAGCTTCGGGGGAGTGCGCACAGATACGCAGTATTTT
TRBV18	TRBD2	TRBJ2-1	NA	CASSPGLAGAYNEQFF	TGTGCCAGCTCACCAGGGCTAGCGGGAGCATACAATGAGCAGTTCTTC
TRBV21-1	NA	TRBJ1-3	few	CASSMWQGFNTIYF	TGTGCCAGCAGCATGTGGCAGGGGTTCAACACCATATATTTT
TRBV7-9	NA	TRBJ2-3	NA	CASSNTLGADTQYF	TGTGCCAGCAGCAATACTTTGGGGGCAGATACGCAGTATTTT
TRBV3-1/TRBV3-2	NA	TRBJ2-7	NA	CASSQDSRQYF	TGTGCCAGCAGCCAAGATAGCCGGCAGTACTTC
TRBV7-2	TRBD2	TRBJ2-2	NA	CASSPVAGGTGELFF	TGTGCCAGCAGCCCCGTAGCGGGGGGTACTGGGGAGCTGTTTTTT
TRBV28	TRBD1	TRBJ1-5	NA	CASSPDRGYNQPQHF	TGTGCCAGCAGCCCGGACAGGGGGTACAATCAGCCCCAGCATTTT
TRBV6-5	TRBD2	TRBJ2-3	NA	CASSYSASGATDTQYF	TGTGCCAGCAGTTACTCAGCTAGCGGGGCCACAGATACGCAGTATTTT
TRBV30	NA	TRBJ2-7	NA	CAWGTSNEQYF	TGTGCCTGGGGGACATCCAACGAGCAGTACTTC
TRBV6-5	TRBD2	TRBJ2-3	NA	CASSYSGLAPDTQYF	TGTGCCAGCAGTTACAGCGGACTAGCGCCAGATACGCAGTATTTT
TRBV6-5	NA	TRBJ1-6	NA	CASSPGNRASPLHF	TGTGCCAGCAGCCCAGGGAACAGGGCCTCACCCCTCCACTTT
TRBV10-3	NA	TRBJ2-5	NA	CAIRRASQETQYF	TGTGCCATCAGGCGGGCTTCCCAAGAGACCCAGTACTTC
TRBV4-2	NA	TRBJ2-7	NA	CASSQDIQASFYEQYF	TGTGCCAGCAGCCAAGACATTCAGGCCTCCTTCTACGAGCAGTACTTC
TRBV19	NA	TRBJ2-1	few	CASSTRTVGVPDEQFF	TGTGCCAGTAGTACAAGGACGGTAGGTGTTCCGGATGAGCAGTTCTTC
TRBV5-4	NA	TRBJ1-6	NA	CASSLPDGPNSPLHF	TGTGCCAGCAGCCTCCCGGACGGCCCTAATTCACCCCTCCACTTT
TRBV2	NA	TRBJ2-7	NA	CASSDLSYEQYF	TGTGCCAGCAGTGACCTCTCCTACGAGCAGTACTTC
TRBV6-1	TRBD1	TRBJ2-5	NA	CASSEQRTGGETQYF	TGTGCCAGCAGTGAACAAAGGACAGGGGGAGAGACCCAGTACTTC
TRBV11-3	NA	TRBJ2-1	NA	CACTGYNEQFF	TGTGCCTGCACAGGGTACAATGAGCAGTTCTTC
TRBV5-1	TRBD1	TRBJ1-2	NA	CASSLKGAWDYGYTF	TGCGCCAGCAGCTTAAAGGGGGCGTGGGACTATGGCTACACCTTC
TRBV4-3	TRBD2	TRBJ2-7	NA	CASSQDLGLAGERYEQYF	TGCGCCAGCAGCCAAGATCTTGGACTAGCGGGAGAAAGGTACGAGCAGTACTTC
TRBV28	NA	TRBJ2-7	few	CASTLEVTSSYEQYF	TGTGCCAGCACTTTGGAGGTCACGAGCTCCTACGAGCAGTACTTC
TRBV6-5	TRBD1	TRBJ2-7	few	CASNTGQSSYEQYF	TGTGCCAGCAATACGGGACAGAGTTCCTACGAGCAGTACTTC
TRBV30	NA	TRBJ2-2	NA	CAWSLGLSTGELFF	TGTGCCTGGAGTTTAGGGTTATCCACCGGGGAGCTGTTTTTT
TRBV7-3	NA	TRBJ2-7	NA	CASSLQGLGYEQYF	TGTGCCAGCAGCTTACAGGGGTTAGGCTACGAGCAGTACTTC
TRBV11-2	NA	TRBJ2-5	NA	CASSLDPGLRGQETQYF	TGTGCCAGCAGCTTAGATCCGGGCCTCCGAGGCCAAGAGACCCAGTACTTC
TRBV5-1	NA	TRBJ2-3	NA	CASSLEAIPTDTQYF	TGCGCCAGCAGCTTGGAGGCTATCCCGACAGATACGCAGTATTTT
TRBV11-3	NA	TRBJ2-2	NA	CASSRDVRANTGELFF	TGTGCCAGCAGCCGGGACGTCCGGGCGAACACCGGGGAGCTGTTTTTT
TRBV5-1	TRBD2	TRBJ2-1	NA	CASSLTTGTTNEQFF	TGCGCCAGCAGCCTGACGACCGGGACTACTAATGAGCAGTTCTTC
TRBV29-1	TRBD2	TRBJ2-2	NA	CSVTSGGYTGELFF	TGCAGCGTCACTAGCGGGGGGTACACCGGGGAGCTGTTTTTT
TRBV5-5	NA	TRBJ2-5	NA	CASSRENMGETQYF	TGTGCCAGCAGTAGGGAGAACATGGGAGAGACCCAGTACTTC
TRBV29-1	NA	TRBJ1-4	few	CSVLRQVTGEKLFF	TGCAGCGTTTTGAGACAGGTCACTGGGGAAAAACTGTTTTTT
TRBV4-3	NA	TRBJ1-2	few	CASSQEAGWDYGYTF	TGCGCCAGCAGCCAAGAGGCAGGGTGGGACTATGGCTACACCTTC
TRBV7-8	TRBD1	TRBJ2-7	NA	CASSLTGFYEQYF	TGTGCCAGCAGCCTGACAGGGTTCTACGAGCAGTACTTC
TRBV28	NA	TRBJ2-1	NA	CASSLLRLPPFF	TGTGCCAGCAGCCTCCTCAGACTACCCCCGTTCTTC
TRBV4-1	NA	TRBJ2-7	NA	CASSQGAADYEQYF	TGCGCCAGCAGCCAAGGGGCTGCTGACTACGAGCAGTACTTC
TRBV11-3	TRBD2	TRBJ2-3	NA	CASALGLAGTDTQYF	TGTGCCAGCGCGTTAGGGCTAGCGGGCACAGATACGCAGTATTTT
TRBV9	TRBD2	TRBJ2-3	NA	CASSVGGSSTDTQYF	TGTGCCAGCAGCGTCGGGGGGTCTAGCACAGATACGCAGTATTTT
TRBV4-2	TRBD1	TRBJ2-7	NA	CASSRDRGPYEQYF	TGTGCCAGCAGCAGAGACAGGGGTCCCTACGAGCAGTACTTC
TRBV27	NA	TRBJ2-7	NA	CASSLGDEYTAQYF	TGTGCCAGCAGTTTAGGGGACGAGTATACCGCCCAGTACTTC
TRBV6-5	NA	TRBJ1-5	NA	CASSSLGNQPQHF	TGTGCCAGCAGTTCTCTGGGCAATCAGCCCCAGCATTTT
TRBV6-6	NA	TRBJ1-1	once	CASSYEGAEAFF	TGTGCCAGCAGTTACGAGGGGGCTGAAGCTTTCTTT